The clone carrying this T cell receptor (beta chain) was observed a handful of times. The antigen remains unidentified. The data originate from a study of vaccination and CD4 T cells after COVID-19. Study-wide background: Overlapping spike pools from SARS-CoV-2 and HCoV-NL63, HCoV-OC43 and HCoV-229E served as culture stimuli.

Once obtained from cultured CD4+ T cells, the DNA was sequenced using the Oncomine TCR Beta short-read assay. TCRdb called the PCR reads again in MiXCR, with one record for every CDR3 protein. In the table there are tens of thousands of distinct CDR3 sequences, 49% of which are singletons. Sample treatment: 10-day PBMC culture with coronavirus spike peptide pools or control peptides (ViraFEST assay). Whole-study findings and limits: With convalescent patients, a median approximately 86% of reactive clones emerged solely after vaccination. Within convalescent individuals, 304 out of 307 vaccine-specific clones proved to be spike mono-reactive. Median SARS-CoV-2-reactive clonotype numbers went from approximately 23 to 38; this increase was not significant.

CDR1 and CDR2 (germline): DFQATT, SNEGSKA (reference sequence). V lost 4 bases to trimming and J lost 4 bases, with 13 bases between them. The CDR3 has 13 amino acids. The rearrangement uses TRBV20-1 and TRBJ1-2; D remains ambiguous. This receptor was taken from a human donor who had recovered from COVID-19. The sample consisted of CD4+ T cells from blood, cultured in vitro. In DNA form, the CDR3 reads TGCAGTGCTATGGAGGTTATCGTCTATGGCTACACCTTC. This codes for CSAMEVIVYGYTF.